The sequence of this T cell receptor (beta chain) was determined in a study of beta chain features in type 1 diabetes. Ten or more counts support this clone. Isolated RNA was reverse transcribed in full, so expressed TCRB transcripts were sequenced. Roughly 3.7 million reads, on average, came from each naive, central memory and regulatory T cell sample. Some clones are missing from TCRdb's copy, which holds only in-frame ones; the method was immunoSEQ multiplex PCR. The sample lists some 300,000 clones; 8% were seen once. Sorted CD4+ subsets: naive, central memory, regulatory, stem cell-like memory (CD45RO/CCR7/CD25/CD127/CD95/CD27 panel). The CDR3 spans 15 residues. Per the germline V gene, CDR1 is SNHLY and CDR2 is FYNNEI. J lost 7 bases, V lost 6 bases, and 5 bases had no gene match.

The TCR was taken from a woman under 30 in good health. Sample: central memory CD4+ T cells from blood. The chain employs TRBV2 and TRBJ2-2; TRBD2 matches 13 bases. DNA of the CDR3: TGTGCCAGCAGCGGACTAGCGGGAGTTAGCGGGGAGCTGTTTTTT. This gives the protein CASSGLAGVSGELFF.